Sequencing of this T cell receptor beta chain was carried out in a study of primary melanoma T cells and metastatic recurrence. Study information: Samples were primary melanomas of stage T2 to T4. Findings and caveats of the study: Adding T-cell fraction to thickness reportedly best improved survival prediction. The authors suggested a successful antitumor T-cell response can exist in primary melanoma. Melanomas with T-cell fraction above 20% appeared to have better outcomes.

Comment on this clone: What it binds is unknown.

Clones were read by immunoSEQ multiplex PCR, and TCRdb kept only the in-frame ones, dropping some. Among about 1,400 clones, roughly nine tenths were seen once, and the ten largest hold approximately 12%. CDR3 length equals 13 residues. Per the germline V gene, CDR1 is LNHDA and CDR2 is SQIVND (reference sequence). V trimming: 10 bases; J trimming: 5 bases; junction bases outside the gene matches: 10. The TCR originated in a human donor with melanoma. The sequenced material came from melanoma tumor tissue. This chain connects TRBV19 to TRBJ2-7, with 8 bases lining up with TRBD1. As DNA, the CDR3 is TGTGCCACACGAGAGACAGGGGATGACGAGCAGTACTTC. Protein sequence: CATRETGDDEQYF. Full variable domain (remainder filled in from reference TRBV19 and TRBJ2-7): DGGITQSPKYLFRKEGQNVTLSCEQNLNHDAMYWYRQDPGQGLRLIYYSQIVNDFQKGDIAEGYSVSREKKESFPLTVTSAQKNPTAFYLCATRETGDDEQYFGPGTRLTVT.